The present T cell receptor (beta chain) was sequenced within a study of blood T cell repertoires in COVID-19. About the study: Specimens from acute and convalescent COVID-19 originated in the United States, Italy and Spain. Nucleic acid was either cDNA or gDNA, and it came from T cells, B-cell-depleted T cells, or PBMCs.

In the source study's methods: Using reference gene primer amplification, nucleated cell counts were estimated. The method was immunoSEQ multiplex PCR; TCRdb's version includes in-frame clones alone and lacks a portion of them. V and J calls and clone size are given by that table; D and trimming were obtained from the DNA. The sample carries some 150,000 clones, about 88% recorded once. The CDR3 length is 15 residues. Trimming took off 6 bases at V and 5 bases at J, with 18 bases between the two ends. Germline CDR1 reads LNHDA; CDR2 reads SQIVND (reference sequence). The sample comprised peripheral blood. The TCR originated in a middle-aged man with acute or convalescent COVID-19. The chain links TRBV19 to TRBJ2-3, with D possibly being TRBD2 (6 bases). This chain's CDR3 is CASRAAGKAGDTQYF. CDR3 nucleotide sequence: TGTGCCAGTAGGGCGGCGGGGAAGGCAGGAGATACGCAGTATTTT.